Below, one T cell receptor beta chain is given with its context. The sample contains more than one DNA sequence encoding this CDR3. This CDR3 is 14 amino acids long. Germline CDR1 and CDR2: LNHDA and SQIVND (reference sequence). V lost 6 bases and J lost 0, with 11 bases in between. The data were obtained in a study of blood T cell repertoires in COVID-19. Across the whole study: The United States, Italy and Spain provided the acute and convalescent COVID-19 samples. The analysed material was cDNA or gDNA that came from T cells, B-cell-depleted T cells, or PBMCs.

As handled by the study authors: Estimates of nucleated cell counts were drawn from the amplification of reference gene primers. Profiling relied on immunoSEQ multiplex PCR, and the TCRdb table lists in-frame clones only, not all of them. That table supplies the V and J calls and clone size; D and trimming were determined from the DNA. Of roughly 250,000 clones detected, over 75% appear once; the ten largest clones hold around 9.2%. Sequencing was performed on peripheral blood. The chain recombines TRBV19 with TRBJ1-1; D gene uncertain. The source of this sequence is a human donor in a cohort sampled during active COVID-19. This CDR3 is CASSRGGMNTEAFF. The CDR3 DNA follows: TGTGCCAGTAGCCGTGGAGGGATGAACACTGAAGCTTTCTTT.